The 12 T cell receptor beta chains below were found in one sample sequenced in a study of identical twins. One entry per CDR3 protein, called by TCRdb with MiXCR from the 5' RACE reads. The sample has about 220,000 distinct CDR3 sequences; around 7.6% are singletons. These data were also filed under a second study, of yellow fever vaccine responses in identical twins.

Sequenced input: CD8+ T cells sorted from blood. These TCRs come from a young woman in good health.

The table lists this clonotype with a few counts. The CDR3 coding sequence is TGTGCCAGCTCACCCGGGGACAGGCAAGAGACCCAGTACTTC. Translating gives CASSPGDRQETQYF. V gene TRBV18 combines with J gene TRBJ2-5, with 8 bases lining up with TRBD1. The CDR3 length is 14 residues. With V trimmed by 3 bases and J by 2 bases, 2 bases remained unmatched. The germline V gene encodes CDR1 KGHSH and CDR2 LQKENI.

This clonotype was detected a few times. The chain is built from TRBV5-5 and TRBJ2-7; the match to TRBD2 covers 8 bases. This CDR3 contains 17 residues. V lost 2 bases and J lost 2; bases outside the gene matches: 12. Germline V gene data show CDR1 as SGHKS and CDR2 as YYEKEE (reference sequence). CDR3 sequence: CASSLTLAEPPPYEQYF. CDR3 DNA sequence: TGTGCCAGCAGCTTAACACTAGCGGAGCCCCCTCCCTACGAGCAGTACTTC.

This clonotype showed up just a few times. The CDR3 loop reads CASSMTSGKGETQYF. CDR3 nucleotide sequence: TGTGCCAGCAGCATGACTAGCGGGAAGGGGGAGACCCAGTACTTC. The V call is TRBV7-8, the J call TRBJ2-5; 11 nucleotides agree with TRBD2. This CDR3 is 15 amino acids long. V lost 5 bases and J lost 5; bases outside the gene matches: 7. CDR1 and CDR2 (germline): SGHVS, FQNEAQ. The full variable domain, completed using reference TRBV7-8 and TRBJ2-5, is GAGVSQSPRYKVAKRGQDVALRCDPISGHVSLFWYQQALGQGPEFLTYFQNEAQLDKSGLPSDRFFAERPEGSVSTLKIQRTQQEDSAVYLCASSMTSGKGETQYFGPGTRLLVL.

This clonotype appeared many times. The chain recombines TRBV3-1 with TRBJ2-1; 10 nucleotides agree with TRBD1. The germline V gene encodes CDR1 LGHDT and CDR2 YNNKEL (reference sequence). This CDR3 region has 16 residues. V was pared by 4 bases and J by 6 bases, with 9 bases of the junction left unmatched. The CDR3: CASSPQTGGTGNEQFF. CDR3 in DNA: TGTGCCAGCAGCCCACAGACAGGGGGCACGGGCAATGAGCAGTTCTTC.

This clonotype was seen ten or more times. The chain combines TRBV16 with TRBJ2-1, with D unclear. In germline, CDR1 is KGHSY, CDR2 FQNENV. The V gene lost 3 bases and the J gene lost 6 bases, with 9 bases spanning the gap. The CDR3 covers 13 residues. The CDR3 DNA is TGTGCCAGCAGCCACGCGCTAGGCAATGAGCAGTTCTTC. Translating it yields CASSHALGNEQFF.

This clonotype has at least ten counts. The CDR3 sequence is CASSGGSPLHF. CDR3 nucleotides: TGTGCCAGCAGCGGAGGTTCACCCCTCCACTTT. This chain uses TRBV12-3 or TRBV12-4 with TRBJ1-6; D unresolved. The CDR3 contains 11 residues. Trimming left V 6 bases short and J 9 bases short, with 6 bases between.

This clonotype showed up many times. The gene calls are TRBV27 and TRBJ2-5, with D tentatively TRBD1 or TRBD2 (5 bases each). This CDR3 has 17 residues. Trimming took 3 bases from V and 3 from J, leaving 20 bases between them. Germline assignment: CDR1 MNHEY and CDR2 SMNVEV (reference sequence). In DNA form, the CDR3 reads TGTGCCAGCAGTTTGGCGATATCTACCGGGACGAAAGAGACCCAGTACTTC. This gives the protein CASSLAISTGTKETQYF.

CDR3 amino acids: CASSYGQGVLSQETQYF. In DNA form, the CDR3 reads TGTGCCAGCAGTTACGGACAGGGTGTTTTATCCCAAGAGACCCAGTACTTC. This chain connects TRBV6-5 to TRBJ2-5, with TRBD1 identical over 8 bases. Germline CDR1 and CDR2: MNHEY and SVGAGI. The ends lost 2 bases at V and 1 base at J; junction bases unmatched: 9. The length of the CDR3 is 17 residues.

This clonotype was counted ten times or more. V gene TRBV28 combines with J gene TRBJ2-3, with D possibly called TRBD1 or TRBD2 (5 bases each). Germline V gene data show CDR1 as MDHEN and CDR2 as SYDVKM. With 6 bases removed from V and 0 bases from J, the gap between germline ends came to 16 bases. This CDR3 region has 16 residues. DNA for the CDR3: TGTGCCAGCAGCAGTCCCGTAAGGGACAGCACAGATACGCAGTATTTT. Amino acid sequence: CASSSPVRDSTDTQYF.

This clonotype was detected many times. The chain carries TRBV12-3 or TRBV12-4 and TRBJ2-5; possibly TRBD2 for D (7 bases). This CDR3 region has 15 residues. V was shortened by 3 bases and J by 6 bases, with 17 bases between the two germline ends. CDR3 in DNA: TGTGCCAGCAGTTTCCCCCGCAGGGGAGGGCAGACCCAGTACTTC. Protein product: CASSFPRRGGQTQYF.

This clonotype was found many times. J is TRBJ1-5 and V is TRBV20-1; D might be TRBD1 (6 bases). This CDR3 comprises 15 residues. Germline V gives CDR1 DFQATT, CDR2 SNEGSKA (reference sequence). V lost 6 bases, J lost 3 bases, and 18 bases lay in between. The CDR3 reads CSAETGRWDNQPQHF. CDR3 DNA: TGCAGTGCGGAAACAGGGAGGTGGGACAATCAGCCCCAGCATTTT.

This chain links TRBV12-3 or TRBV12-4 with TRBJ2-5; TRBD1 aligns across 7 bases. This CDR3 region has 18 residues. The V and J ends lost 11 bases and 1 base, in that order; junction bases with no gene match: 22. CDR3: CAFSPPTNRGIPQETQYF. CDR3 DNA: TGTGCCTTCAGTCCCCCCACCAACAGGGGCATTCCCCAAGAGACCCAGTACTTC.